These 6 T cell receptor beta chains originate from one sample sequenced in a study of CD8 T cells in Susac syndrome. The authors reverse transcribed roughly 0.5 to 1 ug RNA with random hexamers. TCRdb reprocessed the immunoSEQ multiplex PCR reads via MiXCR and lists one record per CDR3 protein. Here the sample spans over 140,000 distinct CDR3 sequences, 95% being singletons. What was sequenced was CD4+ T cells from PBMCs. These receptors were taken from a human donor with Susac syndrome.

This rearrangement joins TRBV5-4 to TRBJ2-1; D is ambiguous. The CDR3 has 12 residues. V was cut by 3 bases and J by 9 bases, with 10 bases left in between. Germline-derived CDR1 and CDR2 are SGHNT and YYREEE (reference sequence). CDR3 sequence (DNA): TGTGCCAGCAGCTCTGAGGTGGGTGAGCAGTTCTTC. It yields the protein CASSSEVGEQFF.

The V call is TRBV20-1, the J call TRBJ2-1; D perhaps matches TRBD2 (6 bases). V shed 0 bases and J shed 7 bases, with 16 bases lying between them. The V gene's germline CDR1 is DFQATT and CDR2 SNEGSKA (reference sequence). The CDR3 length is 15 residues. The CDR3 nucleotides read TGCAGTGCTAGAGATCCGGCAACTGCGGGGAATGAGCAGTTCTTC. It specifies CSARDPATAGNEQFF.

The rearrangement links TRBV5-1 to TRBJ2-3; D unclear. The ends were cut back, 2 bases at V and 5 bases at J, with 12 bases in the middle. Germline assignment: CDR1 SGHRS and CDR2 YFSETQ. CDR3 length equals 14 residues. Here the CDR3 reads CASSLRPEQDTQYF. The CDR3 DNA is TGCGCCAGCAGCTTAAGACCCGAACAAGATACGCAGTATTTT.

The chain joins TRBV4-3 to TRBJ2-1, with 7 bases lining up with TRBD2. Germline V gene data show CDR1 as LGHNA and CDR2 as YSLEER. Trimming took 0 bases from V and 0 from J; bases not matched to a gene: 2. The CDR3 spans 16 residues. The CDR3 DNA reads TGCGCCAGCAGCCAAGAACTAGCGTTCTCCTACAATGAGCAGTTCTTC. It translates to CASSQELAFSYNEQFF.

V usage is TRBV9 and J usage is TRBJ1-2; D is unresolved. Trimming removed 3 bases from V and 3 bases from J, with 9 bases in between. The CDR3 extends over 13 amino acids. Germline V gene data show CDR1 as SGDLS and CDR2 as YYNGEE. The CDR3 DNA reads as TGTGCCAGCAGCGAATCCCCGGACTATGGCTACACCTTC. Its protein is CASSESPDYGYTF. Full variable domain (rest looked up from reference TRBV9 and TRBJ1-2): DSGVTQTPKHLITATGQRVTLRCSPRSGDLSVYWYQQSLDQGLQFLIQYYNGEERAKGNILERFSAQQFPDLHSELNLSSLELGDSALYFCASSESPDYGYTFGSGTRLTVV.

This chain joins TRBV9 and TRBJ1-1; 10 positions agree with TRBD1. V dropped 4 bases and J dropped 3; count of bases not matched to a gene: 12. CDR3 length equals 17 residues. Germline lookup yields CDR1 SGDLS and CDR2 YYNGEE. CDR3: CASSPLATGGLYTEAFF. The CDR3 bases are TGTGCCAGCAGCCCCCTTGCGACAGGGGGCCTGTACACTGAAGCTTTCTTT.